The 25 T cell receptor beta chains given below trace back to one sample, sequenced in a study of technical replicates of blood from a handful of donors. Profiling relied on immunoSEQ multiplex PCR, and the TCRdb table lists in-frame clones only, not all of them. The sample lists 65,000 to 95,000 clones; just over 90% were seen once. Sequencing was done on a sample of T cells isolated from PBMCs. The receptors were gathered from a human donor in good health.

V and J are TRBV7-7 and TRBJ2-1, with D perhaps TRBD2 (5 bases). Trimming left V 4 bases short and J 7 bases short, with 11 bases between. Looked up from germline, CDR1 is SSHAT and CDR2 is FNYEAQ (reference sequence). The CDR3 spans 13 residues. In nucleotides, the CDR3 is TGTGCCAGCAGCTCCAAGGGCGGGAATGAGCAGTTCTTC. Translating it yields CASSSKGGNEQFF.

The chain recombines TRBV19 with TRBJ2-7, with 8 bases matching TRBD1. Trimming removed 7 bases from V and 2 bases from J; junction bases left unmatched: 1. The CDR3 is 12 residues long. The germline gives CDR1 LNHDA, CDR2 SQIVND (reference sequence). CDR3 in amino acids: CASTGGTYEQYF. The CDR3 DNA is TGTGCCAGTACAGGGGGCACCTACGAGCAGTACTTC.

The chain carries TRBV6-8 and TRBJ2-2; the D is unclear. The CDR3 spans 12 residues. Per the germline V gene, CDR1 is MNHGY and CDR2 is SAAAGT. Trimming stripped 9 bases from V and 3 bases from J, with 8 bases between. The CDR3 region has the DNA TGTGCCAGGGTCTGCGACACCGGGGAGCTGTTTTTT. This translates into CARVCDTGELFF.

V and J are TRBV29-1 and TRBJ1-4; 8 nucleotides match TRBD1. The CDR3 is made up of 15 amino acids. CDR1 is SQVTM, CDR2 ANQGSEA, per germline. V trimming: 4 bases; J trimming: 7 bases; junction bases outside the gene matches: 11. CDR3 protein: CSVVGSGGIGEKLFF. The DNA for the CDR3 is TGCAGCGTTGTGGGTTCAGGGGGCATTGGTGAAAAACTGTTTTTT.

The chain recombines TRBV18 with TRBJ2-7, with TRBD1 matching 7 bases. Germline loops: CDR1 KGHSH, CDR2 LQKENI. There are 14 residues in the CDR3. The junction had 7 bases not matched to a gene; V was cut back by 5 bases and J by 3 bases. DNA of the CDR3: TGTGCCAGCTCAACCCTCGGGACAGACTACGAGCAGTACTTC. Translated, it gives CASSTLGTDYEQYF.

The chain joins TRBV12-2 to TRBJ2-7; TRBD1 reflects the table's D call only, with no check against the DNA. TRBV12-2 is a documented pseudogene. CDR3 length: 13 amino acids. Here the CDR3 reads CASRPNRVYEQYF. The CDR3 DNA reads as TGTGCAAGTCGCCCCAACAGGGTCTACGAGCAGTACTTC.

This clone was observed a handful of times. The chain combines TRBV11-2 with TRBJ1-1; D is unclear. The germline gives CDR1 SGHAT, CDR2 FQNNGV. The CDR3 sequence is 13 residues long. Trimming stripped 5 bases from V and 3 bases from J, with 10 bases between. The CDR3 nucleotides are TGTGCCAGCAGCAACCGGTCGTACACTGAAGCTTTCTTT. Translating it yields CASSNRSYTEAFF. Together with reference TRBV11-2 and TRBJ1-1, the CDR3 gives the full variable domain: EAGVAQSPRYKIIEKRQSVAFWCNPISGHATLYWYQQILGQGPKLLIQFQNNGVVDDSQLPKDRFSAERLKGVDSTLKIQPAKLEDSAVYLCASSNRSYTEAFFGQGTRLTVV.

A single count supports this clone. The gene calls are TRBV5-1 and TRBJ2-1, with 7 bases identical to TRBD1. V shed 4 bases, J shed 3 bases, and the junction held 4 bases outside the gene matches. This CDR3 spans 14 amino acids. Germline values: CDR1 SGHRS, CDR2 YFSETQ. This CDR3 reads CASSPGTDYNEQFF. The DNA for the CDR3 is TGCGCCAGCAGCCCGGGGACAGACTACAATGAGCAGTTCTTC.

The rearrangement links TRBV5-1 to TRBJ2-3, with 10 bases that match TRBD2. The CDR3 runs 14 residues. Germline CDR1 SGHRS, CDR2 YFSETQ. J was trimmed by 6 bases and V by 5 bases; bases with no gene match: 6. This chain's CDR3 is CASRRLAGVDTQYF. In DNA form, the CDR3 reads TGCGCCAGCAGGCGTCTAGCGGGGGTGGATACGCAGTATTTT.

The chain carries TRBV28 and TRBJ2-1; 9 bases map to TRBD2. The CDR3 is 20 residues long. The V gene's germline CDR1 is MDHEN and CDR2 SYDVKM. The trim removed 4 bases at V and 0 bases at J, leaving 16 bases unmatched. The CDR3 DNA reads TGTGCCAGCAGTTCTATTAGCGGGAGTATTGTACTTAGCTCCTACAATGAGCAGTTCTTC. It encodes CASSSISGSIVLSSYNEQFF. The entire variable domain, with the rest obtained from reference TRBV28 and TRBJ2-1, is as follows: DVKVTQSSRYLVKRTGEKVFLECVQDMDHENMFWYRQDPGLGLRLIYFSYDVKMKEKGDIPEGYSVSREKKERFSLILESASTNQTSMYLCASSSISGSIVLSSYNEQFFGPGTRLTVL.

The genes are TRBV2 and TRBJ2-3; D possibly corresponds to TRBD2 (6 bases). Germline lookup yields CDR1 SNHLY and CDR2 FYNNEI. The V and J ends lost 5 bases and 6 bases respectively, with 30 bases between them. The CDR3 sequence is 19 residues long. The CDR3 spells CASSPKRILAGWRDDTQYF. The CDR3 DNA sequence: TGTGCCAGCAGTCCCAAGAGAATACTAGCTGGGTGGCGTGACGATACGCAGTATTTT.

The chain combines TRBV5-1 with TRBJ2-7; 7 bases match TRBD1. Germline V gives CDR1 SGHRS, CDR2 YFSETQ. This CDR3 is 14 amino acids long. V shed 0 bases and J 6 bases; nucleotides not matched to a gene: 6. The CDR3: CASSLATGYGEQYF. In DNA form, the CDR3 reads TGCGCCAGCAGCTTGGCGACAGGGTACGGCGAGCAGTACTTC.

V and J are TRBV27 and TRBJ2-7; a possible D gene is TRBD1 (7 bases). The CDR3 loop spans 14 amino acids. Per the germline V gene, CDR1 is MNHEY and CDR2 is SMNVEV (reference sequence). V lost 6 bases, J lost 2 bases, and 14 bases lay in between. DNA of the CDR3: TGTGCCAGCAGACGGCGGGACAGCACCTACGAGCAGTACTTC. Translated: CASRRRDSTYEQYF.

This rearrangement joins TRBV19 to TRBJ1-4, with D unclear. CDR3 size: 16 residues. Germline-derived CDR1 and CDR2 are LNHDA and SQIVND (reference sequence). V lost 5 bases to trimming and J lost 4 bases, with 17 bases between them. The CDR3 loop is CASSHVSWYSNEKLFF. DNA for the CDR3: TGTGCCAGTAGTCATGTGTCCTGGTATAGTAATGAAAAACTGTTTTTT.

CDR3 residues: CASTPGQGNYEQYF. CDR3 in DNA: TGTGCCAGCACCCCGGGACAGGGCAACTACGAGCAGTACTTC. The chain links TRBV11-2 to TRBJ2-7, with 9 bases lining up with TRBD1. V shed 7 bases, J shed 3 bases, and the junction held 7 bases outside the gene matches. Germline CDR1 is SGHAT and CDR2 is FQNNGV. The CDR3 contains 14 residues.

The chain is built from TRBV7-9 and TRBJ2-3, with a tentative D call TRBD2 (6 bases). Looked up from germline, CDR1 is SEHNR and CDR2 is FQNEAQ (reference sequence). The V and J ends lost 5 bases and 0 bases respectively, with 9 bases between them. This CDR3 region has 14 residues. DNA for the CDR3: TGTGCCAGCAGCCGGGACTTCAGCACAGATACGCAGTATTTT. It encodes CASSRDFSTDTQYF.

V and J are TRBV2 and TRBJ1-5; TRBD1 agrees at 7 bases. The germline V gene has CDR1 SNHLY and CDR2 FYNNEI. The CDR3 length is 15 residues. The J segment lost 5 bases and the V segment lost 10 bases, leaving 14 bases of the junction unmatched. CDR3 DNA sequence: TGTGCCACCAGGCACCGGGACAGACTAGATCAGCCCCAGCATTTT. Its translation: CATRHRDRLDQPQHF.

V and J are TRBV5-4 and TRBJ1-1; 8 bases line up with TRBD1. Germline V lookup: CDR1 SGHNT, CDR2 YYREEE (reference sequence). V lost 4 bases, J lost 7 bases, and 9 bases stayed unmatched. CDR3 length equals 14 residues. This CDR3 reads CASSNNRGTGEAFF. The CDR3, as DNA: TGTGCCAGCAGCAACAACAGGGGGACGGGTGAAGCTTTCTTT.

The rearrangement joins TRBV30 to TRBJ1-2; 9 bases map to TRBD1. CDR1 and CDR2 (germline): GTSNPN, SVGIG (reference sequence). J lost 5 bases, V lost 5 bases, and 6 bases had no gene match. The CDR3 runs to 13 residues. CDR3 sequence reads: CAWRLGQGYGYTF. The DNA for the CDR3 is TGTGCCTGGCGCTTAGGACAGGGGTATGGCTACACCTTC.

J is TRBJ1-2 and V is TRBV27; D might be TRBD1 (6 bases). V dropped 2 bases and J dropped 4 bases, with 17 bases sitting between them. CDR1 and CDR2 from the germline V gene are MNHEY and SMNVEV (reference sequence). The CDR3 totals 16 residues. The CDR3 spells CASSLRQQGFAYGYTF. The DNA of the CDR3 is TGTGCCAGCAGTTTACGGCAACAGGGTTTTGCCTATGGCTACACCTTC.

The chain uses TRBV7-9 and TRBJ1-1; D not certain. The germline gives CDR1 SEHNR, CDR2 FQNEAQ (reference sequence). The ends were cut back, 2 bases at V and 6 bases at J, with 7 bases in the middle. The CDR3 length is 12 residues. This CDR3 is CASSLISSEAFF. In DNA, the CDR3 is TGTGCCAGCAGCTTAATATCGTCTGAAGCTTTCTTT.

This chain uses TRBV25-1 with TRBJ2-1, with D hard to call. The CDR3 totals 14 residues. Per the germline V gene, CDR1 is MGHDK and CDR2 is SYGVNS. V was trimmed by 4 bases and J by 8 bases, leaving 15 bases between them. DNA for the CDR3: TGTGCCAGCAGTGGTTCCCCTAAGAACGATGAGCAGTTCTTC. Translating it yields CASSGSPKNDEQFF.

Only one count was recorded for this clone. The chain carries TRBV5-1 and TRBJ2-1; D possibly corresponds to TRBD1 (6 bases). In germline, CDR1 is SGHRS, CDR2 YFSETQ. The CDR3 has 16 residues. Deletions cut 4 bases from V and 4 bases from J, with 18 bases between. CDR3: CASSPGEQGGYNEQFF. CDR3 coding DNA: TGCGCCAGCAGCCCCGGGGAGCAAGGGGGTTACAATGAGCAGTTCTTC. The entire variable domain, with the rest obtained from reference TRBV5-1 and TRBJ2-1, is as follows: KAGVTQTPRYLIKTRGQQVTLSCSPISGHRSVSWYQQTPGQGLQFLFEYFSETQRNKGNFPGRFSGRQFSNSRSEMNVSTLELGDSALYLCASSPGEQGGYNEQFFGPGTRLTVL.

This clone has just a few counts. This CDR3 reads CAWSVIMEGEAFF. For the CDR3, the DNA is TGTGCCTGGAGCGTGATTATGGAGGGGGAAGCTTTCTTT. The rearrangement joins TRBV30 to TRBJ1-1, with D maybe TRBD1 (5 bases). CDR1 and CDR2 from the germline V gene are GTSNPN and SVGIG (reference sequence). The CDR3 length is 13 residues. Deletions cut 3 bases from V and 8 bases from J, with 16 bases between.

This clone was picked up one time. The V and J genes are TRBV27 and TRBJ2-3, with 9 bases that match TRBD2. CDR3 size: 12 residues. Germline lookup yields CDR1 MNHEY and CDR2 SMNVEV (reference sequence). V was pared by 6 bases and J by 5 bases, with 0 bases of the junction left unmatched. CDR3 sequence (DNA): TGTGCCAGCAGGACTAGCGGAGATACGCAGTATTTT. This translates into CASRTSGDTQYF.